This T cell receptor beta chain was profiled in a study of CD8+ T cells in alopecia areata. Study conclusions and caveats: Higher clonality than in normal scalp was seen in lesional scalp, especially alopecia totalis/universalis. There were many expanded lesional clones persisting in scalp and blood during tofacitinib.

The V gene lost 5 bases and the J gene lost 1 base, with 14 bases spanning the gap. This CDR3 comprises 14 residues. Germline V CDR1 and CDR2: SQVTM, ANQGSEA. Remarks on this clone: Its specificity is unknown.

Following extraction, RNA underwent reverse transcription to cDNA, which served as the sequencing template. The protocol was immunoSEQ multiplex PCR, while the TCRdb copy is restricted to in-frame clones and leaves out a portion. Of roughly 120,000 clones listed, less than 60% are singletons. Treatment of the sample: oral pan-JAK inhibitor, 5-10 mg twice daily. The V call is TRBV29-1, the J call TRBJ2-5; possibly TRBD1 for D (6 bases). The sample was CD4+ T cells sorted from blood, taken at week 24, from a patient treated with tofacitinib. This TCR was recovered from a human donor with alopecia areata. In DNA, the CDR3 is TGCAGCGTTACAGACAGGCACCCCCAAGAGACCCAGTACTTC. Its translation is CSVTDRHPQETQYF.